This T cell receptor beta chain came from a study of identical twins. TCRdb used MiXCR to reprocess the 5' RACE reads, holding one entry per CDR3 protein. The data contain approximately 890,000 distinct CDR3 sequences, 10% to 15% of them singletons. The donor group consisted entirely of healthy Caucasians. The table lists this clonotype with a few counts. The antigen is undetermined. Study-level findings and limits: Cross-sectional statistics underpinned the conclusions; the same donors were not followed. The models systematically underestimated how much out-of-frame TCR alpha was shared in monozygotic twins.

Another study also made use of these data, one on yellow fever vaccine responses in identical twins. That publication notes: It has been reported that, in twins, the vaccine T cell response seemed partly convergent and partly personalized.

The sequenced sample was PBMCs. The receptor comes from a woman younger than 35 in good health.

The CDR3 DNA is TGTGCCAGCAGGACTAGCGGGACGGGGAACACCGGGGAGCTGTTTTTT. Encoded protein: CASRTSGTGNTGELFF. V gene TRBV12-3 or TRBV12-4 combines with J gene TRBJ2-2; 11 nucleotides line up with TRBD2. The CDR3 loop spans 16 amino acids. J was trimmed by 1 base and V by 6 bases; bases with no gene match: 4.